Listed below are T cell receptor beta chains from one sample, sequenced in a study of OX40 agonist ivuxolimab in advanced cancers. This table comes from immunoSEQ multiplex PCR, and its TCRdb copy is limited to in-frame clones, with some not included. The sample consists of over 35,000 clones, around 88% of them appearing once. The sequences come from CD4+ or CD8+ T cells sorted from blood, collected in a trial of the OX40 agonist ivuxolimab. All receptors come from an adult with an advanced solid tumor such as melanoma, head and neck, liver or kidney cancer. Each CDR3 is given without its conserved first and last residue. The order of the fields is V gene, J gene, CDR3 protein.

TRBV6-6,TRBJ2-1,ASRPAGSYNEQF
TRBV29-1,TRBJ2-3,SVEGTGAADTQY
TRBV6-4,TRBJ1-2,ASERSAGGGYGYT
TRBV6-5,TRBJ1-2,ASSYSDRVYGYT
TRBV19,TRBJ2-7,ASRNAGTRSYEQY
TRBV29-1,TRBJ1-1,SVAGLHLNTEAF
TRBV4-1,TRBJ1-3,ASSRRPGGYSGNTIY
TRBV11-1,TRBJ2-1,ASSGGSRFSRLKYNEQF
TRBV5-1,TRBJ2-3,ASSDGVERTDTQY
TRBV15,TRBJ1-1,ATSQEATTDTEAF
TRBV5-1,TRBJ1-1,ASRGQGALNTEAF
TRBV6-6,TRBJ2-2,ASAPQPANTGELF
TRBV5-1,TRBJ1-2,ASSGGQGSLGYT
TRBV9,TRBJ1-1,ASSAFGEATEAF
TRBV4-2,TRBJ1-1,ASSQDGTRAF
TRBV1,TRBJ2-7,TKRSGGSYEQY
TRBV14,TRBJ2-1,ASSQYSGTTYNEQF
TRBV11-2,TRBJ1-4,ASSLGESEKLF
TRBV18,TRBJ2-7,ASSLPGQLAYEQY
TRBV7-7,TRBJ2-3,ASSLGLAGGADTQY
TRBV6-4,TRBJ2-3,ASSSRVGGPTSTDTQY
TRBV2,TRBJ2-7,ASSAVVLSYEQY
TRBV19,TRBJ2-2,ARFAGTATGELF
TRBV28,TRBJ1-2,ASSPPGARKNYGYT
TRBV16,TRBJ2-2,ASNQNPNTGELF
TRBV28,TRBJ1-5,ASSFAGSRVNQPQH
TRBV5-6,TRBJ1-2,ASSRFKVNYGYT
TRBV28,TRBJ1-1,ASSPPRRMNTEAF
TRBV19,TRBJ2-5,ASSKWQVTQVGETQY
TRBV7-8,TRBJ2-5,ASSATAQETQY
TRBV9,TRBJ2-1,ASSPGQGPQF
TRBV13,TRBJ2-3,ASSPPQGMADTQY
TRBV27,TRBJ2-3,ASIPPGTDTQY
TRBV9,TRBJ1-2,ASSADRGRGDYGYT
TRBV7-2,TRBJ1-5,ASSLGHAGQHQPQH
TRBV28,TRBJ1-2,ASSLPGRPYGYT
TRBV6-5,TRBJ1-1,ASIPDGANTEAF
TRBV28,TRBJ1-1,ASSFGTENTEAF
TRBV7-9,TRBJ1-1,ASSPSGGGTEAF
TRBV6-6,TRBJ1-1,ASSLQGPNTEAF
TRBV7-2,TRBJ2-7,ASSSHRGTYEQY
TRBV6-1,TRBJ2-7,ASSEDVRVIEQY
TRBV6-5,TRBJ1-2,ASWHRGKEYGYT
TRBV10-3,TRBJ2-7,AISEGLAGAFYEQY
TRBV7-3,TRBJ1-6,ASSPRAGSGSPLH
TRBV6-6,TRBJ1-2,ASSDRAQGYGYT